The 27 T cell receptor beta chains given below trace back to one sample, sequenced in a study of tumor-infiltrating lymphocytes in primary liver carcinoma. Unsorted whole blood yielded the blood RNA, and germline DNA was also extracted. Production of TCR beta cDNA used around 0.45 ug total RNA together with a constant-region primer. Three nested multiplex PCR rounds, a slightly modified ARM-PCR method, built the TCR beta libraries. Running around 10 cycles apiece, the first two PCR rounds relied on TRBV1-TRBV30 forward primers together with a C-beta reverse primer. TCRdb called the multiplex PCR reads again in MiXCR, with one record for every CDR3 protein. The repertoire holds 300,000 to 350,000 distinct CDR3 sequences, with roughly two thirds as singletons. The specimen was peripheral blood. The receptors here all came from a man between 35 and 55 years old with primary liver carcinoma and hepatitis B virus infection.

Concerning this clonotype itself: The missing conserved phenylalanine or tryptophan at the end of this CDR3 makes a read error likely. The V call is TRBV11-2, the J call TRBJ2-7, with TRBD2 identical over 13 bases. Germline V CDR1 and CDR2: SGHAT, FQNNGV. V lost 5 bases to trimming and J lost 7 bases; unmatched junction nucleotides: 5. CDR3 length: 14 amino acids. In DNA, the CDR3 is TGTGCCAGCAGCAATAGACTAGCGGGAGGTGAGCAGTACTAC. This encodes CASSNRLAGGEQYY.

To note about this clonotype: This is likely a read error, given that the CDR3 carries no conserved phenylalanine or tryptophan at its end. It is unclear where the CDR3 begins or ends on the DNA, so no DNA is shown, and the CDR3 is as TCRdb lists it. The chain joins TRBV11-2 to TRBJ2-3; the table's D call of TRBD1 was not tested on the DNA. The CDR3 spans 15 amino acids, including both terminal residues. CDR1 and CDR2 (germline): SGHAT, FQNNGV. This CDR3 is CASSLGQGNSDTEYL.

Details on this clonotype: The conserved phenylalanine or tryptophan is not found at the CDR3 terminus, so this likely reflects a read error. The rearrangement links TRBV11-3 to TRBJ2-2, with D hard to call. CDR1 is SGHNT and CDR2 is YENEEA in the germline V gene. Trimming removed 9 bases at V and 1 base at J, with 12 bases between. The CDR3 is made up of 14 amino acids. CDR3 in amino acids: CASGLGGNTGELFL. The CDR3 DNA is TGTGCCAGTGGCTTAGGTGGGAACACCGGGGAGCTGTTTCTT.

This clonotype was counted ten times or more. The J gene is TRBJ2-7, the V gene TRBV6-5, with 8 bases that match TRBD1. In germline, CDR1 is MNHEY, CDR2 SVGAGI. The CDR3 runs 14 residues. V shed 3 bases, J shed 2 bases, and the junction held 3 bases outside the gene matches. This CDR3 is CASSYDRGPYEQYF. Written as DNA, the CDR3 is TGTGCCAGCAGTTATGACAGGGGCCCCTACGAGCAGTACTTC.

The CDR3 region is CASSLLRGQFF. The CDR3 DNA follows: TGTGCCAGCAGCTTATTACGTGGTCAGTTCTTC. The chain is built from TRBV11-2 and TRBJ2-1; no definite D call. Germline V gives CDR1 SGHAT, CDR2 FQNNGV. The CDR3 extends over 11 amino acids. Deletions cut 2 bases from V and 13 bases from J, with 9 bases between.

The table lists this clonotype with many counts. This chain connects TRBV6-1 to TRBJ1-5; maybe TRBD1 (5 bases). Germline V gives CDR1 MNHNS, CDR2 SASEGT. The CDR3 has 15 residues. Between the trimmed V and J ends, which lost 6 bases and 0 bases, there was a span of 12 bases. CDR3 coding DNA: TGTGCCAGCAGCCCCAGGGACCTTAGCAATCAGCCCCAGCATTTT. Translating gives CASSPRDLSNQPQHF.

A note on this clonotype: Its ends do not fully match the called genes, so a read error is possible. The J gene is TRBJ2-1, the V gene TRBV11-2, with TRBD2 identical over 8 bases. The CDR3 has 15 residues. Germline assignment: CDR1 SGHAT and CDR2 FQNNGV. Here the CDR3 DNA reads TGTCCCAGCAGTTTCGGAACGGGAGGGCCGAATGAGCAGTTCTTC. Translating gives CPSSFGTGGPNEQFF.

This clonotype appeared once. In nucleotides, the CDR3 is TGTGCCAGCAGCCAAAAAGGACAGGGGGCCGACACCGGGGATCCGTTTTTT. This codes for CASSQKGQGADTGDPFF. V is TRBV11-2 and J is TRBJ2-2; 11 positions agree with TRBD1. The J segment lost 16 bases and the V segment lost 5 bases, leaving 21 bases of the junction unmatched. The CDR3 runs to 17 residues. The germline gives CDR1 SGHAT, CDR2 FQNNGV.

Comment on this clonotype: The junction departs from the called germline gene at one end, perhaps through a read error. The J gene is TRBJ2-2, the V gene TRBV10-3; D call uncertain. The CDR3 runs to 13 residues. Per germline, CDR1 ENHRY and CDR2 SYGVKD. The CDR3 DNA follows: TGTGCCATTAGTGACTCCGACGGGGGGGAGCTGTTTTTT. It translates to CAISDSDGGELFF.

In the case of this clonotype: At one end, the junction sequence differs from germline, possibly due to a read error. The chain is built from TRBV11-2 and TRBJ1-1; 9 bases are a match to TRBD1. Germline V gives CDR1 SGHAT, CDR2 FQNNGV. The length of the CDR3 is 15 residues. CDR3 region: CASSYPTGGNTEAFF. CDR3 nucleotide sequence: TGTGCTAGCAGCTACCCGACAGGGGGTAACACTGAAGCTTTCTTT.

In regard to this clonotype: At one end, the junction sequence differs from germline, possibly due to a read error. The chain carries TRBV5-4 and TRBJ2-1, with D unclear. Germline CDR1 and CDR2: SGHNT and YYREEE (reference sequence). The CDR3 length is 14 residues. CDR3 coding DNA: TGTACCAGCAGCTTGACTTCGGGTTACAATGAGCAGTTCTTC. Translation gives CTSSLTSGYNEQFF.

In its sample, this clonotype was seen a few times. The rearrangement links TRBV12-3 or TRBV12-4 to TRBJ2-3; 7 bases map to TRBD1. The CDR3 runs to 16 residues. Trimming removed 5 bases from V and 6 bases from J; junction bases left unmatched: 14. CDR3 DNA sequence: TGTGCCAGCAGTGGACTGACAGGGACCGATAGGGATACGCAGTATTTT. It specifies CASSGLTGTDRDTQYF.

With respect to this clonotype: This may arise from a read error, as a much more abundant clone is one base away. The rearrangement uses TRBV5-5 and TRBJ2-1, with TRBD2 matching 8 bases. The germline V gene encodes CDR1 SGHKS and CDR2 YYEKEE (reference sequence). V was clipped by 0 bases and J by 9 bases; unmatched bases: 8. The CDR3 is made up of 15 amino acids. The chain's CDR3 is CASSLDHGRVGEQFF. CDR3 sequence (DNA): TGTGCCAGCAGCTTGGATCACGGGAGGGTCGGTGAGCAGTTCTTC.

Points on this clonotype: A much bigger clone sits one base away, suggesting this may be a read error. This chain links TRBV12-3 or TRBV12-4 with TRBJ2-1; TRBD2 matches 11 bases. V shed 7 bases, J shed 10 bases, and the junction held 15 bases outside the gene matches. The CDR3 loop spans 16 amino acids. The DNA of the CDR3 is TGTGCCAGCACAACCATACTAGCGGGAGAAGGTCCCGAGCAGTTCTTC. Translated, it gives CASTTILAGEGPEQFF.

This clonotype was observed a single time. The chain combines TRBV5-1 with TRBJ2-5; D remains ambiguous. V was shortened by 5 bases and J by 3 bases, with 11 bases between the two germline ends. The CDR3 covers 13 residues. CDR1 SGHRS and CDR2 YFSETQ come from the germline V gene. As DNA, the CDR3 is TGCGCCAGCAGAAAGAAACTGGAAGAGACCCAGTACTTC. Its protein product is CASRKKLEETQYF.

The chain employs TRBV6-4 and TRBJ2-3, with 12 bases that match TRBD2. V shed 6 bases, J shed 7 bases, and the junction held 11 bases outside the gene matches. Per germline, CDR1 MRHNA and CDR2 SNTAGT. There are 16 residues in the CDR3. The CDR3 DNA is TGTGCCAGCAGCGCTAAGACTAGCGGGAGTTTAAATACGCAGTATTTT. Protein: CASSAKTSGSLNTQYF.

This clonotype was counted once. The junction departs from germline at one end; a sequencing error may be responsible. The V gene is TRBV6-5, the J gene TRBJ2-7, with unresolved D. The CDR3 sequence is 12 residues long. Germline assignment: CDR1 MNHEY and CDR2 SVGAGI. DNA of the CDR3: TGTTCCAGTAGAGGTTACTCCTACGAGCAGTACTTC. It encodes CSSRGYSYEQYF.

The count of this clonotype is one. V usage is TRBV6-5 and J usage is TRBJ2-7; 8 bases fit TRBD1. CDR1 is MNHEY, CDR2 SVGAGI, per germline. This CDR3 region has 15 residues. V gave up 6 bases and J gave up 3 bases; unmatched junction bases: 10. The CDR3 loop reads CASSPTGDVNYEQYF. The DNA for the CDR3 is TGTGCCAGCAGCCCGACAGGGGACGTAAACTACGAGCAGTACTTC.

This clonotype was found many times. The chain is built from TRBV6-1 and TRBJ1-2; D remains unclear. V shed 7 bases and J shed 8 bases, with 20 bases lying between them. CDR1 is MNHNS and CDR2 is SASEGT in the germline V gene. This CDR3 is 14 amino acids long. CDR3: CASKRLALLGGYTF. CDR3 DNA: TGTGCCAGCAAAAGGTTGGCCCTCTTAGGGGGCTACACCTTC.

This clonotype appeared once. One junction end disagrees with the germline gene, perhaps due to a read error. This chain joins TRBV25-1 and TRBJ2-5; the D is unclear. This CDR3 spans 13 amino acids. CDR1 is MGHDK and CDR2 is SYGVNS in the germline V gene. The CDR3 sequence is CANSEYGLETQYF. The CDR3 coding sequence is TGTGCCAACAGTGAATATGGGTTAGAGACCCAGTACTTC.

As concerns this clonotype: This sequence may be a read error, since a much larger clone differs from it by one base. The chain joins TRBV12-3 or TRBV12-4 to TRBJ2-3, with 9 bases fitting TRBD2. V shed 3 bases, J shed 3 bases, and the junction held 10 bases outside the gene matches. This CDR3 has 17 residues. The CDR3 DNA follows: TGTGCCAGCAGTTTTGATCCAGGAAGCGGGAGGACAGATACGCAGTATTTT. It specifies CASSFDPGSGRTDTQYF.

This clonotype appeared a few times. The CDR3 DNA reads as TGTGCCAGCAGCCCGCCGGGCGGCACTGAAGCTTTCTTT. This encodes CASSPPGGTEAFF. J is TRBJ1-1 and V is TRBV7-9; D not certain. Germline V gene lookup returns CDR1 SEHNR and CDR2 FQNEAQ (reference sequence). The CDR3 consists of 13 residues. Deletions cut 5 bases from V and 4 bases from J, with 11 bases between.

In the case of this clonotype: This CDR3 is missing its conserved last phenylalanine or tryptophan, likely due to a read error. The chain links TRBV5-1 to TRBJ2-5; D might be TRBD2 (5 bases). CDR3 length equals 18 residues. Looked up from germline, CDR1 is SGHRS and CDR2 is YFSETQ. V lost 5 bases, J lost 2 bases, and 25 bases lay in between. The CDR3 sequence is CASRLSWTGGLPQETQYL. The CDR3 DNA reads as TGCGCCAGCAGGCTGAGCTGGACTGGCGGTCTGCCACAAGAGACCCAGTACTTA.

Worth noting for this clonotype: A single base separates this from a much larger clone, so it may be a read error. V gene TRBV6-5 combines with J gene TRBJ1-1, with D possibly matching TRBD1 (5 bases). V lost 6 bases and J lost 5, with 16 bases in between. There are 14 residues in the CDR3. Germline CDR1 and CDR2: MNHEY and SVGAGI. The CDR3 sequence is CASRHSGKWTEAFF. In nucleotides, the CDR3 is TGTGCCAGCAGACACTCAGGGAAGTGGACTGAAGCTTTCTTT.

This rearrangement joins TRBV28 to TRBJ2-2; unclear D gene. The germline V gene encodes CDR1 MDHEN and CDR2 SYDVKM. This CDR3 has 11 residues. Trimming shortened V by 7 bases and J by 3 bases, and 3 bases separated the two germline ends. This CDR3 reads CASKDTGELFF. CDR3 coding DNA: TGTGCCAGCAAGGACACCGGGGAGCTGTTTTTT.

With regard to this clonotype: A much larger clone is a single base away; this may be a read error. The V call is TRBV6-1, the J call TRBJ2-1; 14 bases are shared with TRBD2. The CDR3 has 19 amino acids. Trimming cost V 3 bases and J 3 bases; bases outside gene matches: 10. CDR1 MNHNS and CDR2 SASEGT come from the germline V gene. CDR3 region: CASSDATSGRAGFYNEQFF. The CDR3 DNA reads TGTGCCAGCAGTGATGCGACTAGCGGGAGGGCCGGATTCTACAATGAGCAGTTCTTC.

The V call is TRBV5-1, the J call TRBJ2-5; tentative D call: TRBD2 (5 bases). The V end was cut by 8 bases, the J end by 3 bases, with 17 bases between. The CDR3 totals 14 residues. The germline CDR1 and CDR2 sequences are SGHRS and YFSETQ. The CDR3 is CASSRGSGEETQYF. The CDR3 nucleotides read TGCGCCAGTAGCCGAGGGTCCGGGGAAGAGACCCAGTACTTC.